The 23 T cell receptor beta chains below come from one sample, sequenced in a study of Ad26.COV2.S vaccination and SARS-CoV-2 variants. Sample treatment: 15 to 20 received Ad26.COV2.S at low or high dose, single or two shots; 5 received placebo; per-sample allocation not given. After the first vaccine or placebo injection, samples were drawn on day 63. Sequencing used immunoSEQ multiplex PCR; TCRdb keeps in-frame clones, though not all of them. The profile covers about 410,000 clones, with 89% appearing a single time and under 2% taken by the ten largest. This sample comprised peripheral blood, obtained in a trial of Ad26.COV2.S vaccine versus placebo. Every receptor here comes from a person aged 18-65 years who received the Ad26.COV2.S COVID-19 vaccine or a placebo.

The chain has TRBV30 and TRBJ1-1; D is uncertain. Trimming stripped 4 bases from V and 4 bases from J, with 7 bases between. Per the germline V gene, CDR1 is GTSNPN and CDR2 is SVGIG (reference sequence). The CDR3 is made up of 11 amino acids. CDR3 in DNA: TGTGCCTGGACCGGGAGCACTGAAGCTTTCTTT. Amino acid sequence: CAWTGSTEAFF.

CDR3 nucleotide sequence: TGTGCCTGGGAAATACACTCTGGAAACACCATATATTTT. Residues: CAWEIHSGNTIYF. This chain joins TRBV30 and TRBJ1-3; D remains ambiguous. The CDR3 spans 13 residues. Between the trimmed V and J ends, which lost 5 bases and 0 bases, there was a span of 8 bases. Germline CDR1 GTSNPN, CDR2 SVGIG (reference sequence).

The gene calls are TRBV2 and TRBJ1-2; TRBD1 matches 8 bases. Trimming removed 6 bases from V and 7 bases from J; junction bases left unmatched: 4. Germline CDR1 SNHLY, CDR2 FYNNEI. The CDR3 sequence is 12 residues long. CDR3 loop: CASSGQGRGYTF. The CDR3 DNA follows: TGTGCCAGCAGCGGACAGGGTCGTGGCTACACCTTC.

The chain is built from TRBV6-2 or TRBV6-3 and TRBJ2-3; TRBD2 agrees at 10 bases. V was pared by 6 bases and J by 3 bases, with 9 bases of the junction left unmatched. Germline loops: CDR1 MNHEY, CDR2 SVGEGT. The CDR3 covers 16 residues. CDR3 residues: CASSQSSGRWTDTQYF. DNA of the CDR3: TGTGCCAGCAGCCAATCTAGCGGGAGATGGACAGATACGCAGTATTTT.

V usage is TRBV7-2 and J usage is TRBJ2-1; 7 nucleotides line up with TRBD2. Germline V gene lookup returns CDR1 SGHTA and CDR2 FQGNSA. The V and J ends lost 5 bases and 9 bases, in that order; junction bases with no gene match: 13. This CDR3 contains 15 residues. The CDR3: CASSPRLREDGEQFF. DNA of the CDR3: TGTGCCAGCAGCCCCCGCCTCCGGGAGGATGGTGAGCAGTTCTTC.

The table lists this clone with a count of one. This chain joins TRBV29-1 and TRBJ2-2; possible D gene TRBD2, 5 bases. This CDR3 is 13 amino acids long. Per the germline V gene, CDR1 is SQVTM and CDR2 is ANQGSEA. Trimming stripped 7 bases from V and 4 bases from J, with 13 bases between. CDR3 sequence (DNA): TGCAGCGCGGAGGCTAGAAGCACCGGGGAGCTGTTTTTT. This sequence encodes CSAEARSTGELFF.

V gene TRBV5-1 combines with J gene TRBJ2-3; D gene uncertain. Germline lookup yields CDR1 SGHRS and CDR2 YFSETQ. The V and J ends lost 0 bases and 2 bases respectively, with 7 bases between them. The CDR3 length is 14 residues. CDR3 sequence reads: CASSLEQITDTQYF. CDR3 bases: TGCGCCAGCAGCTTGGAACAGATCACAGATACGCAGTATTTT.

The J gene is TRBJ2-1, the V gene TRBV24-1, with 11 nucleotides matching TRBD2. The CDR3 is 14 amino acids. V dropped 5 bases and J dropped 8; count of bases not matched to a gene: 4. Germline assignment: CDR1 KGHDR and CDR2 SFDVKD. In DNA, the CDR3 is TGTGCCACCAGTGGTAGCGGGAGGGCCGATGAGCAGTTCTTC. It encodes CATSGSGRADEQFF.

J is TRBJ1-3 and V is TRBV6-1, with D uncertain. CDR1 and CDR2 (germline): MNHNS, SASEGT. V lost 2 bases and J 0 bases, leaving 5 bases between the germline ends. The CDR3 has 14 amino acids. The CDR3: CASSECFSGNTIYF. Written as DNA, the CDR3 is TGTGCCAGCAGTGAATGCTTCTCTGGAAACACCATATATTTT.

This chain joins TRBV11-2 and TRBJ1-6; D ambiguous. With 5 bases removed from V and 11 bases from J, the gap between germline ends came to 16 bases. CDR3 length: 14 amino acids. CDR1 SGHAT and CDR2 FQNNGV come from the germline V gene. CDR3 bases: TGTGCCAGCAGCCCCCAGACGGCGTCCACACCCCTCCACTTT. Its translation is CASSPQTASTPLHF.

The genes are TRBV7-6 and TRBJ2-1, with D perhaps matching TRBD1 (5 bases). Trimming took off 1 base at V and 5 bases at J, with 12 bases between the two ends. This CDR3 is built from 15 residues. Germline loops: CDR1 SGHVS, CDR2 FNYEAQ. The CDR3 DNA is TGTGCCAGCAGCTTAGGCAGGACACCTAACAATGAGCAGTTCTTC. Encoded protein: CASSLGRTPNNEQFF.

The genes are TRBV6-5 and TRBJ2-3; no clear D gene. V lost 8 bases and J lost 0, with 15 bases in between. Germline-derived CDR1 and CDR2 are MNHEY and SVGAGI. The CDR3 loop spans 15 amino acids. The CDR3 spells CASDGFYPSTDTQYF. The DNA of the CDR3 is TGTGCCAGCGATGGCTTCTATCCAAGCACAGATACGCAGTATTTT.

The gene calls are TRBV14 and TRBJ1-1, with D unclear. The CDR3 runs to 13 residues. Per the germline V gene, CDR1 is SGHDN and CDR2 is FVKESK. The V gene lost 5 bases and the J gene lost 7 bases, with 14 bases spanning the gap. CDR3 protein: CASSNPPAFEAFF. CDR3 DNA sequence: TGTGCCAGCAGCAACCCTCCGGCGTTTGAAGCTTTCTTT.

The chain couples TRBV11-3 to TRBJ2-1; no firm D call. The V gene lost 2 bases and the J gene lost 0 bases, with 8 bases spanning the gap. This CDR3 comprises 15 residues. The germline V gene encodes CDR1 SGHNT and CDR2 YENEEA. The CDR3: CASSLLSSSYNEQFF. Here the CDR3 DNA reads TGTGCCAGCAGCTTATTAAGCAGCTCCTACAATGAGCAGTTCTTC.

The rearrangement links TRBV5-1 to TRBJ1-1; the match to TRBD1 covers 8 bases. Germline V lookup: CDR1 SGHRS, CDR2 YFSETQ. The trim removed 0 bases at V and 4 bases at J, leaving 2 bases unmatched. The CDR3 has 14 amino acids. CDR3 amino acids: CASSLGTGSTEAFF. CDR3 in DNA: TGCGCCAGCAGCTTGGGGACAGGGAGCACTGAAGCTTTCTTT. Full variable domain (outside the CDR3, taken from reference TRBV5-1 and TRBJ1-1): KAGVTQTPRYLIKTRGQQVTLSCSPISGHRSVSWYQQTPGQGLQFLFEYFSETQRNKGNFPGRFSGRQFSNSRSEMNVSTLELGDSALYLCASSLGTGSTEAFFGQGTRLTVV.

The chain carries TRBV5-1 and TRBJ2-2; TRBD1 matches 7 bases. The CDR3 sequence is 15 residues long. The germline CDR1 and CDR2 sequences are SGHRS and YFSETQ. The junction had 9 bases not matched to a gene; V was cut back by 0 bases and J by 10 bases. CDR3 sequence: CASSLDRTGAPELFF. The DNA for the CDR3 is TGCGCCAGCAGCTTGGATCGAACAGGGGCCCCGGAGCTGTTTTTT.

The CDR3 DNA sequence: TGTGCCAGCTCACGCGGGACAGATAACGGGGAGCTGTTTTTT. Translating it yields CASSRGTDNGELFF. This chain joins TRBV18 and TRBJ2-2; TRBD1 is a possible D gene (7 bases). CDR1 and CDR2 from the germline V gene are KGHSH and LQKENI. The CDR3 spans 14 residues. Between the trimmed V and J ends, which lost 4 bases and 7 bases, there was a span of 13 bases.

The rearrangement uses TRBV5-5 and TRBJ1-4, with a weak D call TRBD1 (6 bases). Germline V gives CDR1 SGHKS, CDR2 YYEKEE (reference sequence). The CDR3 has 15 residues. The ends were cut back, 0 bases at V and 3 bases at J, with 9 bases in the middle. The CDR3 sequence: CASSLGTASNEKLFF. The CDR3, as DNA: TGTGCCAGCAGCTTGGGGACAGCCTCTAATGAAAAACTGTTTTTT.

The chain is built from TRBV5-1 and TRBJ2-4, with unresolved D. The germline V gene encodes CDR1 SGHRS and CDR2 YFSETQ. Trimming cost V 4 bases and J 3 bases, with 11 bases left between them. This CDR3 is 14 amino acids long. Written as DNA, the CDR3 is TGCGCCAGCAGCCCGGTTGGCGGCAAAAACATTCAGTACTTC. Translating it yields CASSPVGGKNIQYF.

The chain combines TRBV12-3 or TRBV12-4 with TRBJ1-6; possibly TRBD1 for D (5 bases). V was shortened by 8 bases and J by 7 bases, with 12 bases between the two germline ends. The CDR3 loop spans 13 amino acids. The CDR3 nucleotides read TGTGCCAGCGGCGGGACTGCGAATTCACCCCTCCACTTT. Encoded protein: CASGGTANSPLHF.

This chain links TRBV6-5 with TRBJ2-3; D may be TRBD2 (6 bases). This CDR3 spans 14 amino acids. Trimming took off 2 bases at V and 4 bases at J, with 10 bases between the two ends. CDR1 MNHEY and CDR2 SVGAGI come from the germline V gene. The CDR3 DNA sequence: TGTGCCAGCAGTTACGGCGGGATCTCAGATACGCAGTATTTT. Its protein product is CASSYGGISDTQYF.

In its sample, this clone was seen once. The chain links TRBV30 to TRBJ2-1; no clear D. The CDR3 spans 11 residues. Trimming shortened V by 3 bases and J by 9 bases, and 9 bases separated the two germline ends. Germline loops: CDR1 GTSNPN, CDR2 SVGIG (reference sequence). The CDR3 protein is CAWSAWGEQFF. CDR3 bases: TGTGCCTGGAGCGCCTGGGGTGAGCAGTTCTTC.

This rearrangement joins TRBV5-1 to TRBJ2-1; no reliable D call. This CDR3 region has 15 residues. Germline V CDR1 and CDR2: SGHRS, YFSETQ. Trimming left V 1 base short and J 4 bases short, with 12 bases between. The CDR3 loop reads CASSLKISGYNEQFF. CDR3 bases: TGCGCCAGCAGCTTGAAAATTTCCGGATACAATGAGCAGTTCTTC.